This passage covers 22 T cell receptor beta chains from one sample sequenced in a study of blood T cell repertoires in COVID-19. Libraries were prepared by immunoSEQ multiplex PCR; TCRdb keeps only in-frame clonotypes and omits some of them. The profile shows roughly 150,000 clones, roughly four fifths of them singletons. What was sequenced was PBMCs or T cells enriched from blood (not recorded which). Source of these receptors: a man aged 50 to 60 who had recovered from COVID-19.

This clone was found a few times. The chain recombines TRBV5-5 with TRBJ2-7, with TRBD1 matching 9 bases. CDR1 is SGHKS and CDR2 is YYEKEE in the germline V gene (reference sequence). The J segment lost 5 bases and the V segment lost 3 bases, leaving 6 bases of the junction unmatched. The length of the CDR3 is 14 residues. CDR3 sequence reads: CASSSPGQGHEQYF. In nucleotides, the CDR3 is TGTGCCAGCAGCTCCCCGGGACAGGGACACGAGCAGTACTTC.

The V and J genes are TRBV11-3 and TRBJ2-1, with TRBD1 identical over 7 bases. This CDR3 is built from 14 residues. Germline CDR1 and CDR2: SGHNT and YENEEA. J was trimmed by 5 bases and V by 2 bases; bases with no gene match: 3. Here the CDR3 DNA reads TGTGCCAGCAGCTTATCAACAGGGGACAATGAGCAGTTCTTC. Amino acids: CASSLSTGDNEQFF.

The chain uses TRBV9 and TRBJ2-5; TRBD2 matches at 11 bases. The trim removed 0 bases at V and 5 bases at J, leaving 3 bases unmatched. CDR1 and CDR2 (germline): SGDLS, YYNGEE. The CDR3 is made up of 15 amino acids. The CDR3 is CASSVGGLAGETQYF. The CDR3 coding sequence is TGTGCCAGCAGCGTAGGTGGACTAGCGGGCGAGACCCAGTACTTC.

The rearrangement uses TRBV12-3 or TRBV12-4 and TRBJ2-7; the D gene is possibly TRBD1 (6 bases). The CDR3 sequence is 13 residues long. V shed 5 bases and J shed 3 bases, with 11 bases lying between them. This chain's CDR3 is CASSKQGLYEQYF. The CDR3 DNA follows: TGTGCCAGCAGTAAACAGGGTCTCTACGAGCAGTACTTC.

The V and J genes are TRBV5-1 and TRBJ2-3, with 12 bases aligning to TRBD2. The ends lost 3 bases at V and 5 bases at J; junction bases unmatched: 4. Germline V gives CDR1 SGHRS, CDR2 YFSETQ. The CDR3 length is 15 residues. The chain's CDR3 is CASSSSGGAGDTQYF. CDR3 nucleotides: TGCGCCAGCAGCTCTAGCGGGGGGGCGGGAGATACGCAGTATTTT.

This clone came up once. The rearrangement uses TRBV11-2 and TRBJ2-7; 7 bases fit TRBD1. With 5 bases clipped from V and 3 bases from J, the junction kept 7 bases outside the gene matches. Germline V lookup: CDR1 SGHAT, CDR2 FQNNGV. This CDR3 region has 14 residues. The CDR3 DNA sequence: TGTGCCAGCAGCCTATGGACAGGCTTCTACGAGCAGTACTTC. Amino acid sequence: CASSLWTGFYEQYF.

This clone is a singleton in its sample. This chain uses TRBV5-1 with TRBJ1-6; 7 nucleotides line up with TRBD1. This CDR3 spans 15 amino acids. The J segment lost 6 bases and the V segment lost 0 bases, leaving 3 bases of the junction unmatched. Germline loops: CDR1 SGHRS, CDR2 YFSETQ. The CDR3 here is CASSLDQGVNSPLHF. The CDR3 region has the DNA TGCGCCAGCAGCTTGGACCAGGGGGTTAATTCACCCCTCCACTTT.

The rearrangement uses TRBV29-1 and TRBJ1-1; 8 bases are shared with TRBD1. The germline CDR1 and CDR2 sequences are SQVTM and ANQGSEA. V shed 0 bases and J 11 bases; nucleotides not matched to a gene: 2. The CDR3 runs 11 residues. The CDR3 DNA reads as TGCAGCGTTGAAGACCAGGGGGCCGCTTTCTTT. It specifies CSVEDQGAAFF. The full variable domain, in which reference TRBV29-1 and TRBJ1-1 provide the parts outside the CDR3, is SAVISQKPSRDICQRGTSLTIQCQVDSQVTMMFWYRQQPGQSLTLIATANQGSEATYESGFVIDKFPISRPNLTFSTLTVSNMSPEDSSIYLCSVEDQGAAFFGQGTRLTVV.

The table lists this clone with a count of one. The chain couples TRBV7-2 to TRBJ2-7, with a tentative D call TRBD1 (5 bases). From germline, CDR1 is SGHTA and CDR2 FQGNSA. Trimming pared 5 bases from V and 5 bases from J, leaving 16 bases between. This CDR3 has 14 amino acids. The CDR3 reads CASSPPPGRDEQYF. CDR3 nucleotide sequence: TGTGCCAGCAGCCCCCCCCCGGGCAGGGACGAGCAGTACTTC.

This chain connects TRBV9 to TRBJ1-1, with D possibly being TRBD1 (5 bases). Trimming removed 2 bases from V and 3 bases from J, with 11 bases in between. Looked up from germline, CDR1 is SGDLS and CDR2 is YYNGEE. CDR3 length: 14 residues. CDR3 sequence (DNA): TGTGCCAGCAGCGTCAGGGTAGCGGACACTGAAGCTTTCTTT. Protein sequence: CASSVRVADTEAFF.

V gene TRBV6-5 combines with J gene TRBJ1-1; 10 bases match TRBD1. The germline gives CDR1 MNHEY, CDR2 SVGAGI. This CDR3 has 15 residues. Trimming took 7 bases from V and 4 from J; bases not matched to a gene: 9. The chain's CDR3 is CASKRQGAIGTEAFF. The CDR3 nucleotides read TGTGCCAGCAAACGACAGGGGGCAATAGGCACTGAAGCTTTCTTT.

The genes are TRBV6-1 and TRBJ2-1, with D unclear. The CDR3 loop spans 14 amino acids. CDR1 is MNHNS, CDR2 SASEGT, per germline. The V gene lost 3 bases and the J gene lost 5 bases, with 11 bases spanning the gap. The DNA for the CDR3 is TGTGCCAGCAGTGAGGTCGGGTCGAACAATGAGCAGTTCTTC. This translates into CASSEVGSNNEQFF.

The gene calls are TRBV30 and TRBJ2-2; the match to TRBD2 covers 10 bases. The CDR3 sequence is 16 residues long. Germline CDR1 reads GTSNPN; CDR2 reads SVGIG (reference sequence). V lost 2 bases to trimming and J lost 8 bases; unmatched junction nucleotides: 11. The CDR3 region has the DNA TGTGCCTGGAGTCTTCCGGGACTAGCGTTCAGGGGGGAGCTGTTTTTT. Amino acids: CAWSLPGLAFRGELFF.

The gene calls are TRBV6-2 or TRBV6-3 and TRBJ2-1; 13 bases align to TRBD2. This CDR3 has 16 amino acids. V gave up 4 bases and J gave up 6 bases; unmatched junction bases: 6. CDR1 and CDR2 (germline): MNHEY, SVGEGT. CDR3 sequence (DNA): TGTGCCAGCAGTTTCGGACTAGCGGGGGCCTTCAATGAGCAGTTCTTC. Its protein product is CASSFGLAGAFNEQFF.

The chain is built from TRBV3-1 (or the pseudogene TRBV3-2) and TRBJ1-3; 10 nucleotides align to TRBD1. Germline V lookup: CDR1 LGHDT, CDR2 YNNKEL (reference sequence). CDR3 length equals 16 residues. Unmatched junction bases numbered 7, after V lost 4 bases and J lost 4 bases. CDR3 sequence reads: CASSRGDRGRGNTIYF. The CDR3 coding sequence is TGTGCCAGCAGCCGAGGTGACAGGGGGCGCGGAAACACCATATATTTT.

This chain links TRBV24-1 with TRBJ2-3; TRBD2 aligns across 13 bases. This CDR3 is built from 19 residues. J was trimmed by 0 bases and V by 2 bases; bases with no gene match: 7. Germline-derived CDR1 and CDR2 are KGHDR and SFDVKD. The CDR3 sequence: CATSDSPGTSGASTDTQYF. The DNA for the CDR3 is TGTGCCACCAGTGATTCCCCCGGGACTAGCGGGGCTAGCACAGATACGCAGTATTTT.

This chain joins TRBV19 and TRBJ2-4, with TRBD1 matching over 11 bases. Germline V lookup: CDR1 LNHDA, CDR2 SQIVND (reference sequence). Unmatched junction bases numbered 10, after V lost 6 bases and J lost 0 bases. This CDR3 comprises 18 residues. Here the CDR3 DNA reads TGTGCCAGTAGCGCCGGGACAGGGGGATCTCTAGCCAAAAACATTCAGTACTTC. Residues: CASSAGTGGSLAKNIQYF.

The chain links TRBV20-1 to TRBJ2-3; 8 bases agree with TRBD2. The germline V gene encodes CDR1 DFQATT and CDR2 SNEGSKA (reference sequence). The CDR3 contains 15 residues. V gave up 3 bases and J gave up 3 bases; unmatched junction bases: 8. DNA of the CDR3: TGCAGTGCTAGTAACGGGGGGGCAACTACAGATACGCAGTATTTT. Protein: CSASNGGATTDTQYF.

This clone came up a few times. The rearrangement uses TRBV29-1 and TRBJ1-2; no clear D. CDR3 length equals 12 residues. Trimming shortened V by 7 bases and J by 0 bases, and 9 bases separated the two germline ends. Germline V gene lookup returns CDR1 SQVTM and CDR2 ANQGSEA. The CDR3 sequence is CSGTLANYGYTF. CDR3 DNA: TGCAGCGGCACGTTAGCTAACTATGGCTACACCTTC.

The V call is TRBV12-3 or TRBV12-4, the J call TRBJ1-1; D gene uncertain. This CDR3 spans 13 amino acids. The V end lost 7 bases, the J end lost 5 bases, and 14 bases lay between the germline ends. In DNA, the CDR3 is TGTGCCAGCAACCCCTCTTCGGGGACTGAAGCTTTCTTT. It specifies CASNPSSGTEAFF.

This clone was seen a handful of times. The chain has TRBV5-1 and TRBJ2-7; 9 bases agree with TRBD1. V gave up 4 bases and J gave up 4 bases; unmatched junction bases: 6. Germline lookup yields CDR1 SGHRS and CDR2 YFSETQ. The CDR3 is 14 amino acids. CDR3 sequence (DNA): TGCGCCAGCAGCGCCGGGACAGGGAATTACGAGCAGTACTTC. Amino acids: CASSAGTGNYEQYF.

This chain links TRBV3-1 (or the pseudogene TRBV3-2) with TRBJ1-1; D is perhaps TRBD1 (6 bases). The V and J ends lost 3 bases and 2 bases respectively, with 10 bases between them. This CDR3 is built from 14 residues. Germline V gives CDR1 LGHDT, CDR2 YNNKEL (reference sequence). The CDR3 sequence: CASSQQQGNTEAFF. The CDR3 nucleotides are TGTGCCAGCAGCCAGCAACAGGGAAACACTGAAGCTTTCTTT.